This TCR beta chain appears in the sequencing data of a study of blood T cell repertoires in COVID-19. Overall study: Samples of COVID-19 (acute and convalescent) were obtained from the United States, Italy and Spain. T cells, B-cell-depleted T cells, or PBMCs supplied cDNA or gDNA.

Methods used by the authors: The assay estimated nucleated cells by amplifying reference gene primers. Some clones are missing from TCRdb's copy, which holds only in-frame ones; the method was immunoSEQ multiplex PCR. V and J calls and clone size are given by that table; D and trimming were obtained from the DNA. The sample consists of 200,000 or so clones, roughly 80% of them appearing once. The TCR sequence derives from a woman aged 55 to 70 who had recovered from COVID-19. Sequencing used peripheral blood.

The CDR3 nucleotides are TGTGCCAGCAAAGTGGGACAGGGGGCTCGGAAACTGTTTTTT. Amino acid sequence: CASKVGQGARKLFF. The chain uses TRBV2 and TRBJ1-4; the match to TRBD1 covers 12 bases. Unmatched junction bases numbered 8, after V lost 7 bases and J lost 11 bases. Germline CDR1 is SNHLY and CDR2 is FYNNEI. CDR3 size: 14 residues. The full variable domain, with the rest looked up from reference TRBV2 and TRBJ1-4, is EPEVTQTPSHQVTQMGQEVILRCVPISNHLYFYWYRQILGQKVEFLVSFYNNEISEKSEIFDDQFSVERPDGSNFTLKIRSTKLEDSAMYFCASKVGQGARKLFFGSGTQLSVL.